This TCR beta chain was captured in a study of CD8+CD57+ T cells in acquired aplastic anemia. Only patients with CD8+CD57+ cell expansion on flow cytometry were chosen for sequencing. Both TCR beta VDJ combination and CDR3 sequence profiling were carried out. Genomic DNA was the template for this profiling. TCRdb re-derived calls from the reads in MiXCR, one entry per CDR3 protein. The sample holds about 98,000 distinct CDR3 sequences, roughly two thirds seen once. Germline V gene lookup returns CDR1 SNHLY and CDR2 FYNNEI. V lost 3 bases and J lost 3, with 6 bases in between. This CDR3 region has 12 residues. Broader study findings: Patients were compared with controls for CD8+ Simpson's diversity, and no significant difference emerged.

By proportion, this clonotype is medium-sized. Antigen: not known. The receptor's source is a human donor with aplastic anemia. The sample taken for sequencing was sorted CD4+, CD8+, or CD8+CD57+ T cells (not recorded which) from PBMCs. The chain recombines TRBV2 with TRBJ2-7; D gene uncertain. CDR3 amino acids: CASSDGFYEQYF. DNA of the CDR3: TGTGCCAGCAGTGACGGATTCTACGAGCAGTACTTC.